This record looks at one T cell receptor (beta chain) sequence and its context. Its antigen is currently not known. Per-base qualities were not stored, and no clone one base away is much larger. The record originates from a study of shared clonotypes between healthy human individuals (dated by TCRdb to about 2020). Turning to the overall study: A couple of women and three men aged 18 to 49 years were included in the cohort. Libraries were prepared and TCR repertoires were sequenced by different laboratories using diverse techniques, in order to increase sequencing depth and limit assay-specific biases. Each donor's leukapheresis produced roughly between about 0.9 and 9.5 billion PBMCs. The study deeply sequenced blood TCR repertoires of several healthy adults to estimate repertoire size and the extent of clonotype sharing between individuals. The investigation overall reported the following: Sampling was restricted to blood, and TCR repertoires in tissue are likely to differ from TCR repertoires in blood. Because the study included only a small number of donors, the genetic and exposure-history diversity represented was limited. Pairwise subsampling led to the expectation that sequencing depth would affect the degree of clonotype sharing among donors.

The donors were healthy, HIV-negative adults who had no recently reported acute infections or vaccinations. Only Caucasian adults living in Nashville, Tennessee, USA were represented among the donors. For unsorted samples, tens of millions of PBMCs were counted, and genomic DNA was extracted using the QIAamp DNA Blood Mini kit. After blood collection by leukapheresis, PBMCs were isolated using Ficoll-Histopaque density gradient centrifugation and then cryopreserved in the vapor phase of liquid nitrogen. Spanning cysteine to phenylalanine, the CDR3 consists of 14 amino acids. Just the 42-base CDR3 DNA is kept, in frame starting at base 1. As encoded in the germline V gene (reference sequence), CDR1 is LNHDA while CDR2 is SQIVND. V lost 3 bases and J lost 3 bases; the stretch between them is 12 bases long. Using the deep immunoSEQ assay, TCR CDR3 regions were amplified from genomic DNA by multiplex PCR. For each cell subset, the extracted genomic DNA was distributed evenly across all wells of several immunoSEQ 96-well plates, and each plate served as one replicate. For unsorted PBMC, each replicate PCR was loaded with approximately 320 ng genomic DNA, equivalent to roughly 31,000 T cell genomes. Unsorted PBMC genomic DNA was sequenced across ten immunoSEQ deep assay plates. Purified libraries were measured with a Qubit 3.0 fluorometer, size-checked on a Bioanalyzer 2100, and measured again with the KAPA Library Quantification kit. A separate single-read 150-cycle Illumina NextSeq 550 flow cell was used to sequence each immunoSEQ 96-well plate. Per the authors' processing: Because the immunoSEQ output included only junctional sequences and no quality scores, the filtering could not be the same as the filtering used for full-length reads. Sequences were annotated with PyIR, a Python wrapper for IgBLAST v1.9, and V/J genes and CDR3 were assigned using IMGT germline references. Reads were filtered out if the reads had weak V/J assignments (E-value above 1e-6), no CDR3, stop codons, out-of-frame junctions, or ambiguous translated residues. V3J clonotypes were defined as sequences sharing the same inferred V gene, J gene, and CDR3 amino acid sequence. Percentage overlap between repertoires was computed as shared unique clonotypes divided by the size of the smaller repertoire. Richness of each repertoire was evaluated using RTK rarefaction, the Chao1 estimator, and Recon v2.1 estimates of unobserved clonotypes. Drawn from immuneACCESS, this table holds only the in-frame rearrangements with V and J called that TCRdb kept. Clones are partly lost; checked studies trace under half to an unresolved V gene and leave the rest unexplained. D and trimming come from the DNA, and the V and J calls and clone size come from that table. Recorded for this sample are hundreds of thousands of clones; about 76% of them occurred a single time. The ten largest clones capture about 13% of the sample.

This chain joins TRBV19 to TRBJ2-7, with a tentative D call of TRBD1 or TRBD2, each matching 5 bases. The sequence derives from a woman between 35 and 50 years old in good health. Some clones in this sample may be carry-over from other donors' samples. The sample comprised PBMCs. The bases are TGTGCCAGTAGTATGGGGCTAGCAGTCTACGAGCAGTACTTC. Protein translation: CASSMGLAVYEQYF.